The 20 T cell receptor beta chains below come from one sample, sequenced in a study of cytomegalovirus exposure and HLA in healthy donors. Primers included in the PCR were 60 Vbeta and 13 Jbeta primers. Libraries were prepared by immunoSEQ multiplex PCR; TCRdb keeps only in-frame clonotypes and omits some of them. This table has approximately 130,000 clones, about 86% appearing once. The sample was PBMCs. These receptors all stem from a middle-aged woman in good health and CMV-seronegative.

The chain employs TRBV6-5 and TRBJ1-2, with 8 bases matching TRBD1. The V and J ends lost 6 bases and 7 bases, in that order; junction bases with no gene match: 7. CDR1 is MNHEY, CDR2 SVGAGI, per germline. CDR3 length equals 13 residues. Here the CDR3 DNA reads TGTGCCAGCAGGGAAGACAGGGGAGCTGGCTACACCTTC. Its translation: CASREDRGAGYTF.

This clone was found a few times. The V and J genes are TRBV6-6 and TRBJ2-7; the match to TRBD2 covers 7 bases. Per germline, CDR1 MNHNY and CDR2 SVGAGI (reference sequence). This CDR3 is built from 14 residues. After removal of 10 bases from V and 2 bases from J, the junction contained 11 bases not matched to a gene. The CDR3 reads CATQTGTTTYEQYF. The DNA of the CDR3 is TGTGCCACTCAGACCGGGACTACAACCTACGAGCAGTACTTC.

The V and J genes are TRBV5-1 and TRBJ2-7; the match to TRBD1 covers 8 bases. Unmatched junction bases numbered 9, after V lost 2 bases and J lost 2 bases. CDR1 is SGHRS, CDR2 YFSETQ, per germline. This CDR3 spans 16 amino acids. In DNA, the CDR3 is TGCGCCAGCAGCTTAGGACAGGGAAAAACCCCCTACGAGCAGTACTTC. This encodes CASSLGQGKTPYEQYF.

The chain combines TRBV4-1 with TRBJ1-2, with D uncertain. V gave up 7 bases and J gave up 6 bases, with 15 bases separating them. Looked up from germline, CDR1 is MGHRA and CDR2 is YSYEKL. This CDR3 is 13 amino acids long. The CDR3 DNA reads as TGCGCCAGCACCCCCGGCGGTCCCAATGGCTACACCTTC. Its translation: CASTPGGPNGYTF.

The chain couples TRBV2 to TRBJ2-1; the match to TRBD2 covers 9 bases. The CDR3 totals 19 residues. Germline V lookup: CDR1 SNHLY, CDR2 FYNNEI. V was clipped by 0 bases and J by 6 bases; unmatched bases: 15. This CDR3 is CASSEAGLAGRTSPNEQFF. In DNA form, the CDR3 reads TGTGCCAGCAGTGAAGCAGGGCTAGCGGGAAGGACCTCCCCCAATGAGCAGTTCTTC.

This chain uses TRBV7-9 with TRBJ2-2; no definite D call. The CDR3 is 17 amino acids. Germline-derived CDR1 and CDR2 are SEHNR and FQNEAQ (reference sequence). Trimming cost V 3 bases and J 2 bases, with 16 bases left between them. The DNA of the CDR3 is TGTGCCAGCAGCTTCGTTTCGTTCGTCTTAAACACCGGGGAGCTGTTTTTT. It specifies CASSFVSFVLNTGELFF.

This clone was seen once. The J gene is TRBJ2-2, the V gene TRBV19; D might be TRBD1 (6 bases). The CDR3 extends over 14 amino acids. V was trimmed by 6 bases and J by 2 bases, leaving 10 bases between them. The V gene's germline CDR1 is LNHDA and CDR2 SQIVND (reference sequence). The CDR3 coding sequence is TGTGCCAGTAGCCACAGGGTTAACACCGGGGAGCTGTTTTTT. It yields the protein CASSHRVNTGELFF.

The V call is TRBV2, the J call TRBJ2-7, with 9 bases aligning to TRBD2. The trim removed 4 bases at V and 7 bases at J, leaving 8 bases unmatched. Germline V lookup: CDR1 SNHLY, CDR2 FYNNEI. The CDR3 consists of 14 residues. The CDR3 sequence: CASSVVAGVGEQYF. In nucleotides, the CDR3 is TGTGCCAGCAGTGTAGTAGCGGGAGTCGGTGAGCAGTACTTC.

The chain uses TRBV19 and TRBJ1-1; TRBD1 aligns across 8 bases. The V and J ends lost 5 bases and 6 bases, in that order; junction bases with no gene match: 8. This CDR3 has 14 amino acids. The germline gives CDR1 LNHDA, CDR2 SQIVND (reference sequence). In DNA form, the CDR3 reads TGTGCCAGTAGTTACAGGGGGTTGGTCGCTGAAGCTTTCTTT. As protein: CASSYRGLVAEAFF. Using reference TRBV19 and TRBJ1-1 for the parts outside the CDR3, the full variable domain is DGGITQSPKYLFRKEGQNVTLSCEQNLNHDAMYWYRQDPGQGLRLIYYSQIVNDFQKGDIAEGYSVSREKKESFPLTVTSAQKNPTAFYLCASSYRGLVAEAFFGQGTRLTVV.

The gene calls are TRBV14 and TRBJ1-6, with D possibly matching TRBD1 (6 bases). V lost 6 bases, J lost 6 bases, and 12 bases lay in between. The V gene's germline CDR1 is SGHDN and CDR2 FVKESK. This CDR3 comprises 14 residues. CDR3 amino acids: CASRHRVPNSPLHF. CDR3 nucleotides: TGTGCCAGCAGACACAGGGTCCCTAATTCACCCCTCCACTTT.

This chain uses TRBV19 with TRBJ2-7; perhaps TRBD2 as D (5 bases). Between the trimmed V and J ends, which lost 3 bases and 3 bases, there was a span of 15 bases. The germline CDR1 and CDR2 sequences are LNHDA and SQIVND (reference sequence). The CDR3 covers 15 residues. CDR3 in amino acids: CASSINPSSHYEQYF. Here the CDR3 DNA reads TGTGCCAGTAGTATTAATCCTAGCAGCCACTACGAGCAGTACTTC.

The chain uses TRBV5-1 and TRBJ2-1; 7 nucleotides align to TRBD2. The CDR3 has 13 amino acids. Germline trimming cut 7 bases from V and 9 bases from J; bases unmatched to any gene: 10. Germline V gives CDR1 SGHRS, CDR2 YFSETQ. CDR3 loop: CASYNGREGEQFF. CDR3 coding DNA: TGCGCCAGCTACAATGGGAGGGAGGGTGAGCAGTTCTTC.

The chain links TRBV9 to TRBJ1-6; 7 bases are a match to TRBD1. CDR3 length equals 15 residues. V lost 4 bases and J lost 10; bases outside the gene matches: 11. Germline loops: CDR1 SGDLS, CDR2 YYNGEE. CDR3 nucleotide sequence: TGTGCCAGCAGCCCCCGACAGGGTACGGAGTCACCCCTCCACTTT. It specifies CASSPRQGTESPLHF.

The chain carries TRBV19 and TRBJ1-1; 10 nucleotides line up with TRBD1. The CDR3 runs to 12 residues. CDR1 is LNHDA and CDR2 is SQIVND in the germline V gene (reference sequence). Trimming cost V 8 bases and J 4 bases; bases outside gene matches: 1. CDR3 nucleotide sequence: TGTGCCAGTCGGACAGGGGGCACTGAAGCTTTCTTT. Encoded protein: CASRTGGTEAFF. Together with reference TRBV19 and TRBJ1-1, the CDR3 gives the full variable domain: DGGITQSPKYLFRKEGQNVTLSCEQNLNHDAMYWYRQDPGQGLRLIYYSQIVNDFQKGDIAEGYSVSREKKESFPLTVTSAQKNPTAFYLCASRTGGTEAFFGQGTRLTVV.

The chain joins TRBV11-2 to TRBJ2-7; 9 bases line up with TRBD2. The germline gives CDR1 SGHAT, CDR2 FQNNGV. CDR3 size: 15 residues. With V trimmed by 3 bases and J by 2 bases, 5 bases remained unmatched. DNA for the CDR3: TGTGCCAGCAGCTTCGGACTAGCGTCAACCTACGAGCAGTACTTC. It specifies CASSFGLASTYEQYF.

The rearrangement uses TRBV19 and TRBJ1-1, with a possible D match to TRBD1 (5 bases). This CDR3 region has 14 residues. Germline V gene lookup returns CDR1 LNHDA and CDR2 SQIVND (reference sequence). The V end lost 1 base, the J end lost 4 bases, and 10 bases lay between the germline ends. The CDR3 sequence is CASSIGQGGTEAFF. CDR3 sequence (DNA): TGTGCCAGTAGTATAGGCCAGGGAGGCACTGAAGCTTTCTTT. Together with reference TRBV19 and TRBJ1-1, the CDR3 gives the full variable domain: DGGITQSPKYLFRKEGQNVTLSCEQNLNHDAMYWYRQDPGQGLRLIYYSQIVNDFQKGDIAEGYSVSREKKESFPLTVTSAQKNPTAFYLCASSIGQGGTEAFFGQGTRLTVV.

The chain employs TRBV6-5 and TRBJ1-6; TRBD1 matches 8 bases. Germline-derived CDR1 and CDR2 are MNHEY and SVGAGI. The CDR3 runs 14 residues. After removal of 5 bases from V and 9 bases from J, the junction contained 6 bases not matched to a gene. CDR3 loop: CASSIDRGGSPLHF. DNA of the CDR3: TGTGCCAGCAGTATAGACAGGGGTGGTTCACCCCTCCACTTT.

This chain joins TRBV7-2 and TRBJ2-1, with TRBD1 as a possible D gene (5 bases). This CDR3 is built from 13 residues. The V end lost 2 bases, the J end lost 9 bases, and 11 bases lay between the germline ends. The V gene's germline CDR1 is SGHTA and CDR2 FQGNSA. CDR3 protein: CASSLPGPGEQFF. The CDR3 coding sequence is TGTGCCAGCAGCTTACCAGGGCCGGGTGAGCAGTTCTTC.

V and J are TRBV7-3 and TRBJ2-1; TRBD2 matches at 8 bases. CDR1 and CDR2 (germline): SGHTA, FQGTGA. The CDR3 has 15 amino acids. V lost 3 bases to trimming and J lost 6 bases; unmatched junction nucleotides: 7. The CDR3 loop reads CASSFRGGRLNEQFF. CDR3 nucleotide sequence: TGTGCCAGCAGCTTTCGGGGGGGCCGCCTCAATGAGCAGTTCTTC.

The V gene is TRBV7-2, the J gene TRBJ2-1, with a possible D match to TRBD2 (7 bases). Germline V gene data show CDR1 as SGHTA and CDR2 as FQGNSA. There are 15 residues in the CDR3. V lost 0 bases and J lost 5, with 11 bases in between. The CDR3 DNA follows: TGTGCCAGCAGCTTAGCGGGGGGGACAAACAATGAGCAGTTCTTC. Translated, it gives CASSLAGGTNNEQFF.